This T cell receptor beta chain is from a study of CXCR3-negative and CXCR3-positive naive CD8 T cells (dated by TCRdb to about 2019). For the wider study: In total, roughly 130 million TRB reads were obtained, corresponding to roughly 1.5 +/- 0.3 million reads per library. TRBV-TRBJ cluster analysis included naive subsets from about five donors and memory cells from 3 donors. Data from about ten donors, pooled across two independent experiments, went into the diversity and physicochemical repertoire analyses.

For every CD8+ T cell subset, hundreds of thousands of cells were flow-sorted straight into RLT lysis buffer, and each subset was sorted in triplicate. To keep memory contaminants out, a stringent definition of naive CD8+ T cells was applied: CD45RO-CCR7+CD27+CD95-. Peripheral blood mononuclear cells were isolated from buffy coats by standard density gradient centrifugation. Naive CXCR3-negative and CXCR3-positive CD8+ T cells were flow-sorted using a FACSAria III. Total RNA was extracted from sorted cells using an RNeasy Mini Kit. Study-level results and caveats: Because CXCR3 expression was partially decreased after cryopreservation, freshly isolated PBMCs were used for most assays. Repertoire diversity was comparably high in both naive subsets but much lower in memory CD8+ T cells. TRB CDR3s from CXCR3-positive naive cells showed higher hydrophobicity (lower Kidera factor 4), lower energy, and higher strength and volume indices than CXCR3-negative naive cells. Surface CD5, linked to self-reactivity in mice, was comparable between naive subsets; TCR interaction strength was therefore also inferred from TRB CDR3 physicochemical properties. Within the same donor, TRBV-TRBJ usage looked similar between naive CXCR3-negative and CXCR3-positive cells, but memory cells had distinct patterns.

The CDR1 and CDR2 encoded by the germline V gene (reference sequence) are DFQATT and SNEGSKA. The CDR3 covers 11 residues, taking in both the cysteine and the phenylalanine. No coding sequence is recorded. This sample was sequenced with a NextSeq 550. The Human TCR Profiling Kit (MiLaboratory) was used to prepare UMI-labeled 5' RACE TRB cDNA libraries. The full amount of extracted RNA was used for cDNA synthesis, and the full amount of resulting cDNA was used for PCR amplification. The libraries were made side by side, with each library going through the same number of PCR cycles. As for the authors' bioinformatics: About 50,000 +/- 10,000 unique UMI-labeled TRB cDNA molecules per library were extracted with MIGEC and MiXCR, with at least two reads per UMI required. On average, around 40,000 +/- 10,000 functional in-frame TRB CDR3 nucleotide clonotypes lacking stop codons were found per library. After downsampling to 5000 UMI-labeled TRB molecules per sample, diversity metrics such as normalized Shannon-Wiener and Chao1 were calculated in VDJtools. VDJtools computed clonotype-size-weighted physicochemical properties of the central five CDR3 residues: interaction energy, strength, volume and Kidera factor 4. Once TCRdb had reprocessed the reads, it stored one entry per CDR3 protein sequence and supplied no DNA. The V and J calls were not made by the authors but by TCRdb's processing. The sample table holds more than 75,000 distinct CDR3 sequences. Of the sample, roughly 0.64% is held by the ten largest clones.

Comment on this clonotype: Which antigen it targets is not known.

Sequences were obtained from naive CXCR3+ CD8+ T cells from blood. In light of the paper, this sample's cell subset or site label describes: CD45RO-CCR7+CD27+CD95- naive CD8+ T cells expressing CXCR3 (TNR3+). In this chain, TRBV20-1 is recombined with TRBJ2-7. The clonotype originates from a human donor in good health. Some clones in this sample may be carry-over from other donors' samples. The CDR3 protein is CSHPRGYEQYF.